These 30 T cell receptor beta chains were sequenced from one sample in a study of T cell changes during pregnancy in multiple sclerosis. Libraries were prepared by immunoSEQ multiplex PCR; TCRdb keeps only in-frame clonotypes and omits some of them. This sample has roughly 80,000 clones, with about 90% found just once. The specimen was peripheral blood, collected before pregnancy. The receptor set was obtained from a female donor with multiple sclerosis, enrolled in a pregnancy study.

The genes are TRBV6-5 and TRBJ1-1; possibly TRBD1 for D (5 bases). The CDR3 is 15 residues long. Trimming removed 0 bases at V and 3 bases at J, with 11 bases between. CDR1 is MNHEY, CDR2 SVGAGI, per germline. CDR3 in DNA: TGTGCCAGCAGTTACTCGGCAGGGAGGGACACTGAAGCTTTCTTT. Protein product: CASSYSAGRDTEAFF.

The chain recombines TRBV19 with TRBJ2-1; TRBD1 might be the D (6 bases). Germline V gene data show CDR1 as LNHDA and CDR2 as SQIVND (reference sequence). The CDR3 has 15 residues. Deletions cut 3 bases from V and 8 bases from J, with 17 bases between. The CDR3 loop is CASSITGTRMDEQFF. For the CDR3, the DNA is TGTGCCAGTAGTATCACAGGGACGAGAATGGATGAGCAGTTCTTC.

The V call is TRBV19, the J call TRBJ1-5; 7 nucleotides agree with TRBD1. The CDR3 covers 15 residues. The ends lost 10 bases at V and 4 bases at J; junction bases unmatched: 13. Germline V CDR1 and CDR2: LNHDA, SQIVND (reference sequence). Written as DNA, the CDR3 is TGTGCCACCGCGACAGGGAAGCACGAGAATCAGCCCCAGCATTTT. Translating gives CATATGKHENQPQHF.

CDR3 DNA sequence: TGTGCCAGCAGCGTAGAGGGATCTAGCGGGGGGCCCGGCGGCTCCTACAATGAGCAGTTCTTC. Protein: CASSVEGSSGGPGGSYNEQFF. The rearrangement links TRBV9 to TRBJ2-1; TRBD2 matches at 11 bases. From germline, CDR1 is SGDLS and CDR2 YYNGEE. The junction had 14 bases not matched to a gene; V was cut back by 0 bases and J by 0 bases. CDR3 size: 21 residues.

The J gene is TRBJ1-2, the V gene TRBV6-1; D may be TRBD1 (5 bases). There are 12 residues in the CDR3. Germline CDR1 MNHNS, CDR2 SASEGT. Trimming pared 4 bases from V and 7 bases from J, leaving 10 bases between. DNA of the CDR3: TGTGCCAGCAGTGTGGCAGGGATTGGCTACACCTTC. It codes for CASSVAGIGYTF.

V is TRBV29-1 and J is TRBJ2-1; D is undetermined. Looked up from germline, CDR1 is SQVTM and CDR2 is ANQGSEA. This CDR3 contains 10 residues. Trimming removed 6 bases from V and 7 bases from J, with 7 bases in between. CDR3 nucleotide sequence: TGCAGCGTGAGGCAAAATGAGCAGTTCTTC. Encoded protein: CSVRQNEQFF.

V and J are TRBV5-4 and TRBJ2-5, with a tentative D call TRBD2 (6 bases). CDR1 and CDR2 from the germline V gene are SGHNT and YYREEE (reference sequence). The germline V and J ends were trimmed by 4 bases and 11 bases, with 12 bases remaining between them. The CDR3 has 11 residues. The CDR3, as DNA: TGTGCCAGCAGCAGTGTTGGACTACAGTACTTC. Amino acids: CASSSVGLQYF. The full variable domain, with the rest looked up from reference TRBV5-4 and TRBJ2-5, is ETGVTQSPTHLIKTRGQQVTLRCSSQSGHNTVSWYQQALGQGPQFIFQYYREEENGRGNFPPRFSGLQFPNYSSELNVNALELDDSALYLCASSSVGLQYFGPGTRLLVL.

The chain links TRBV5-5 to TRBJ1-1; weak D call: TRBD1 (6 bases). In germline, CDR1 is SGHKS, CDR2 YYEKEE (reference sequence). The CDR3 consists of 12 residues. V was shortened by 1 base and J by 6 bases, with 7 bases between the two germline ends. The CDR3 spells CASSLWGPEAFF. The CDR3 bases are TGTGCCAGCAGCTTGTGGGGGCCTGAAGCTTTCTTT.

The V and J genes are TRBV5-4 and TRBJ1-1, with unresolved D. This CDR3 region has 17 residues. V shed 2 bases and J shed 0 bases, with 17 bases lying between them. The germline gives CDR1 SGHNT, CDR2 YYREEE (reference sequence). The CDR3 DNA reads TGTGCCAGCAGCTTCCCTGGTTTGGCGGGAGTGAACACTGAAGCTTTCTTT. Translated: CASSFPGLAGVNTEAFF. Drawing the rest from reference TRBV5-4 and TRBJ1-1, the complete variable domain is ETGVTQSPTHLIKTRGQQVTLRCSSQSGHNTVSWYQQALGQGPQFIFQYYREEENGRGNFPPRFSGLQFPNYSSELNVNALELDDSALYLCASSFPGLAGVNTEAFFGQGTRLTVV.

The CDR3 DNA reads TGTGCCAGCAGTGAACAGGCTCCCTCTGGGGCCAACGTCCTGACTTTC. Amino acids: CASSEQAPSGANVLTF. The V and J genes are TRBV6-1 and TRBJ2-6; D remains unclear. The V end was cut by 2 bases, the J end by 0 bases, with 8 bases between. This CDR3 has 16 residues. In germline, CDR1 is MNHNS, CDR2 SASEGT.

DNA of the CDR3: TGCGCCAGCAGTGAGCGACTAGCCCACAATGAGCAGTTCTTC. Its translation is CASSERLAHNEQFF. This chain connects TRBV10-1 to TRBJ2-1; TRBD2 aligns across 7 bases. The CDR3 runs 14 residues. Germline trimming cut 2 bases from V and 5 bases from J; bases unmatched to any gene: 3. Germline CDR1 reads WNHNN; CDR2 reads SYGVQD (reference sequence).

The chain uses TRBV5-4 and TRBJ1-2, with 9 bases that match TRBD1. Losses at the gene ends were 3 bases for V and 4 bases for J; bases not matched to a gene: 4. Germline V gives CDR1 SGHNT, CDR2 YYREEE (reference sequence). The CDR3 spans 14 residues. The CDR3 protein is CASSSRGQGYGYTF. The CDR3 region has the DNA TGTGCCAGCAGCTCGCGGGGACAGGGCTATGGCTACACCTTC.

The V call is TRBV13, the J call TRBJ1-6; 9 bases map to TRBD1. Germline V CDR1 and CDR2: PRHDT, FYEKMQ (reference sequence). The CDR3 is 14 amino acids. After removal of 5 bases from V and 9 bases from J, the junction contained 5 bases not matched to a gene. DNA of the CDR3: TGTGCCAGCAGCAGGACAGGGGTAGGTTCACCCCTCCACTTT. This sequence encodes CASSRTGVGSPLHF.

This clone appeared once. The CDR3 protein is CASSRGGITDTQYF. In nucleotides, the CDR3 is TGTGCCAGCAGCAGGGGGGGGATCACAGATACGCAGTATTTT. The chain combines TRBV7-2 with TRBJ2-3; TRBD2 might be the D (7 bases). V was cut by 5 bases and J by 2 bases, with 11 bases left in between. CDR3 size: 14 residues. Germline CDR1 and CDR2: SGHTA and FQGNSA.

This chain joins TRBV29-1 and TRBJ2-7; tentative D call: TRBD2 (6 bases). The CDR3 has 12 residues. Trimming cost V 5 bases and J 3 bases, with 11 bases left between them. In germline, CDR1 is SQVTM, CDR2 ANQGSEA. CDR3 region: CSVQEGSYEQYF. CDR3 in DNA: TGCAGCGTTCAGGAGGGTAGCTACGAGCAGTACTTC.

The gene calls are TRBV9 and TRBJ1-2; D is perhaps TRBD1 (6 bases). CDR3 length: 12 amino acids. V was shortened by 7 bases and J by 4 bases, with 11 bases between the two germline ends. In germline, CDR1 is SGDLS, CDR2 YYNGEE. CDR3 DNA sequence: TGTGCCAGCGCAGGGGCCGGCTATGGCTACACCTTC. Protein sequence: CASAGAGYGYTF.

The chain employs TRBV14 and TRBJ1-6, with 7 bases lining up with TRBD1. This CDR3 contains 15 residues. V gave up 4 bases and J gave up 9 bases; unmatched junction bases: 9. CDR1 is SGHDN and CDR2 is FVKESK in the germline V gene. The CDR3 sequence: CASSRNRQGSSPLHF. The CDR3 DNA sequence: TGTGCCAGCAGCCGGAACCGACAGGGATCTTCACCCCTCCACTTT.

The V and J genes are TRBV2 and TRBJ1-2; maybe TRBD1 (6 bases). With 4 bases removed from V and 9 bases from J, the gap between germline ends came to 12 bases. Germline-derived CDR1 and CDR2 are SNHLY and FYNNEI. This CDR3 comprises 12 residues. This CDR3 reads CASSVLQGSYTF. The CDR3 DNA reads as TGTGCCAGCAGTGTTTTGCAGGGGAGCTACACCTTC. The full variable domain, rest sourced from reference TRBV2 and TRBJ1-2, is EPEVTQTPSHQVTQMGQEVILRCVPISNHLYFYWYRQILGQKVEFLVSFYNNEISEKSEIFDDQFSVERPDGSNFTLKIRSTKLEDSAMYFCASSVLQGSYTFGSGTRLTVV.

V gene TRBV11-2 combines with J gene TRBJ1-1; possible D gene TRBD1, 5 bases. This CDR3 has 17 amino acids. CDR1 SGHAT and CDR2 FQNNGV come from the germline V gene. V dropped 0 bases and J dropped 7 bases, with 21 bases sitting between them. CDR3 loop: CASSLDRPGRGDIEAFF. CDR3 DNA: TGTGCCAGCAGCTTAGATCGCCCAGGGCGGGGTGACATTGAAGCTTTCTTT. The full variable domain, in which reference TRBV11-2 and TRBJ1-1 provide the parts outside the CDR3, is EAGVAQSPRYKIIEKRQSVAFWCNPISGHATLYWYQQILGQGPKLLIQFQNNGVVDDSQLPKDRFSAERLKGVDSTLKIQPAKLEDSAVYLCASSLDRPGRGDIEAFFGQGTRLTVV.

The V and J genes are TRBV5-1 and TRBJ2-3; 9 positions match TRBD2. This CDR3 spans 15 amino acids. J gave up 8 bases and V 5 bases, and 12 bases lay outside the gene matches. Germline CDR1 is SGHRS and CDR2 is YFSETQ. In DNA, the CDR3 is TGCGCCAGCAGATTAACCGGGACTAGCATCGGTACGCAGTATTTT. Translating gives CASRLTGTSIGTQYF.

The chain couples TRBV14 to TRBJ2-1; 9 bases agree with TRBD2. V dropped 6 bases and J dropped 2; count of bases not matched to a gene: 11. This CDR3 is 17 amino acids long. Germline V lookup: CDR1 SGHDN, CDR2 FVKESK. CDR3 sequence (DNA): TGTGCCAGCAGGGAGGCAGTGGCGGGGGGGACCTACAATGAGCAGTTCTTC. It translates to CASREAVAGGTYNEQFF. Complete variable domain (other parts from reference TRBV14 and TRBJ2-1): EAGVTQFPSHSVIEKGQTVTLRCDPISGHDNLYWYRRVMGKEIKFLLHFVKESKQDESGMPNNRFLAERTGGTYSTLKVQPAELEDSGVYFCASREAVAGGTYNEQFFGPGTRLTVL.

This clone has only a few counts. This chain links TRBV19 with TRBJ1-2; possibly TRBD1 for D (6 bases). The germline CDR1 and CDR2 sequences are LNHDA and SQIVND (reference sequence). CDR3 length equals 14 residues. V was clipped by 5 bases and J by 8 bases, with 18 bases between them. The DNA of the CDR3 is TGTGCCAGTAGTTTGGAACAGGGCCTAGGAGGCTACACCTTC. As protein: CASSLEQGLGGYTF.

The chain is built from TRBV5-4 and TRBJ1-2; 7 bases are shared with TRBD1. CDR1 and CDR2 from the germline V gene are SGHNT and YYREEE (reference sequence). V gave up 5 bases and J gave up 4 bases; unmatched junction bases: 8. The CDR3 has 14 residues. The CDR3 bases are TGTGCCAGCAGTCCCGACAGGGCGATCTATGGCTACACCTTC. Translated: CASSPDRAIYGYTF.

The chain combines TRBV2 with TRBJ1-1; D may be TRBD1 (5 bases). Germline CDR1 is SNHLY and CDR2 is FYNNEI. V was shortened by 4 bases and J by 5 bases, with 14 bases between the two germline ends. The CDR3 extends over 14 amino acids. CDR3 DNA sequence: TGTGCCAGCAGTGGCCCCAGGGTTACAACTGAAGCTTTCTTT. As protein: CASSGPRVTTEAFF.

V gene TRBV18 combines with J gene TRBJ2-1; D might be TRBD1 (8 bases). Germline assignment: CDR1 KGHSH and CDR2 LQKENI. The CDR3 runs 15 residues. Trimming took 4 bases from V and 4 from J, leaving 14 bases between them. The CDR3 is CASSQQGGVYNEQFF. The CDR3 region has the DNA TGTGCCAGCTCACAACAGGGGGGGGTTTACAATGAGCAGTTCTTC.

The chain carries TRBV27 and TRBJ1-5; TRBD1 might be the D (5 bases). V was pared by 5 bases and J by 6 bases, with 14 bases between. This CDR3 spans 14 amino acids. Germline V gene sequence: CDR1 MNHEY, CDR2 SMNVEV (reference sequence). The CDR3 protein is CASSTRPGIQPQHF. The CDR3 DNA reads TGTGCCAGCAGTACCCGTCCAGGGATTCAGCCCCAGCATTTT.

CDR3 coding DNA: TGTGCCAGCAGCGCGGGACAGGGTAGGACTGAAGCTTTCTTT. It encodes CASSAGQGRTEAFF. The rearrangement joins TRBV5-4 to TRBJ1-1; 9 bases align to TRBD1. The V gene end was trimmed by 4 bases and the J gene end by 5 bases; junction bases not matched to a gene: 6. The V gene's germline CDR1 is SGHNT and CDR2 YYREEE (reference sequence). The CDR3 is 14 residues long.

CDR3 bases: TGTGCCAGCAGCTTTACCTACCGCGGGGGGGCGGGCGAGAACCATGAGCAGTTCTTC. This translates into CASSFTYRGGAGENHEQFF. The chain has TRBV9 and TRBJ2-1, with TRBD2 matching 9 bases. The junction had 22 bases not matched to a gene; V was cut back by 4 bases and J by 8 bases. Germline CDR1 SGDLS, CDR2 YYNGEE. The CDR3 loop spans 19 amino acids.

The chain carries TRBV11-3 and TRBJ2-7; 9 bases line up with TRBD1. CDR3 length: 13 residues. Trimming took 5 bases from V and 4 from J; bases not matched to a gene: 3. Looked up from germline, CDR1 is SGHNT and CDR2 is YENEEA. CDR3 nucleotides: TGTGCCAGCAGCAGGACAGGGGAATACGAGCAGTACTTC. As protein: CASSRTGEYEQYF.

The chain combines TRBV18 with TRBJ1-4; possible D gene TRBD1, 6 bases. The V gene lost 2 bases and the J gene lost 8 bases, with 15 bases spanning the gap. The CDR3 contains 15 residues. Germline CDR1 and CDR2: KGHSH and LQKENI. As DNA, the CDR3 is TGTGCCAGCTCACCAGGGTTACAGGGCAAAGAAAAACTGTTTTTT. Protein: CASSPGLQGKEKLFF.